This TCR beta chain was obtained from a study of blood T cells in healthy people across ages (dated by TCRdb to 2013 to 2016). With respect to the entire study: In model experiments, roughly one uniquely barcoded TCR beta cDNA molecule per two T cells was captured by template switching. Donors were grouped into four age groups: young (average approximately 16 years), middle-aged (roughly 38), aged (roughly 62) and long-lived (about 90). Using deep sequencing normalized with unique cDNA molecular identifiers, the study measured how TCR beta repertoire diversity changes with age. To avoid experimental bias, donors of different ages were spread randomly across the sequencing lanes. The study analyzed two additional independent replicas of 1 million unique cDNA reads from the same blood draw for two donors, one aged 18 to 30 and one aged 80 or older.

The donors were some 39 Caucasian individuals from Russia, aged roughly 6 to 90 years, who were systemically healthy. Each donor gave around 9.8 milliliters of peripheral blood, collected into EDTA-treated Vacutainer tubes. Ficoll-Paque density-gradient centrifugation was used to isolate PBMCs, with at least 6.5 million obtained per sample. Total RNA was extracted from PBMCs with Trizol reagent, with at least 5 micrograms obtained per sample. For every donor, flow cytometry on a PBMC aliquot measured the percentage of naive CD45RAhigh/CD27high T cells. With respect to this clonotype: It has no known antigen specificity. No qualities accompany the bases; no much larger clone lies one base away.

CDR1 KGHSH and CDR2 LQKENI were looked up in the germline V gene. Trimming leaves V shorter by 4 bases and J shorter by 0 bases, with the junction holding 12 bases beyond the gene matches. The CDR3, from cysteine to phenylalanine, totals 18 residues. Solely the CDR3 DNA is kept, with 54 bases framed from the first base. What the study reported, not specific to this receptor: Bulk unsorted PBMC profiling prevented conclusive comparison of naive and antigen-experienced compartments. As age increased, observed TCR beta diversity per million T cells dropped in a roughly linear way, and a significant reduction was already evident by age approximately 40. The CMV infection status of donors was not known, potentially confounding age-related changes in expanded clonotypes. A strong correlation was found between observed TCR beta diversity and the percentage of naive T cells measured by flow cytometry. Estimates of total diversity from one million sequenced T cells were regarded as lower bounds and underestimates. Compared with the aged group, the long-lived group had more naive CD4+ T cells, fewer expanded clones and increased TCR diversity, suggesting age selection.

The protocol used for the library was 5' RACE. Data came from an Illumina HiSeq 2500. The second PCR ran for roughly 7 to 12 cycles and used a J-beta primer mix along with a sample-barcoded 5' primer. A unique molecular identifier was introduced onto each TCR beta cDNA molecule by a template-switch 5' adaptor carrying 12 random nucleotides. Each sample yielded at least 2.5 million CDR3-containing paired-end reads. First-strand cDNA synthesis was performed from all RNA using the Mint cDNA synthesis kit, with priming by a TRBC-specific oligonucleotide. Following uracil-DNA glycosylase treatment, a first 18-cycle PCR with universal primers M1SS and BC2_uni_R was performed on all cDNA. As for the original processing: For normalization, 1 million high-quality reads were randomly selected from each sample, with every read carrying a distinct molecular identifier. Instead of being binned into consensus sequences, reads that shared molecular identifiers were thrown out. MiTCR, run with a Q25 quality threshold and the strictest error-elimination algorithm, handled CDR3 identification, clonotype clustering and error correction. A nonparametric unseen species model with Euler transformation was used to estimate a lower bound on total TCR beta diversity. TCRdb reworked the public reads: Q25 trimming with fastp, MiXCR clone assembly, productive beta chains retained. Entries are consolidated by CDR3 protein sequence, retaining the most common genes and DNA. The V and J calls shown here were made by TCRdb, not taken from the authors' results. Recorded for this sample are about 1.5 million distinct CDR3 sequences; roughly two fifths of them occurred a single time. The ten top clones hold around 4% of the sample.

This chain is built from TRBV18 and TRBJ2-7, with TRBD1 identical over 10 junction bases. This TCR was sampled from a young woman in good health. What was sequenced was blood. The nucleotide sequence is TGTGCCAGCTCACTAAGTCCGGGACAGGGGACCAGCTCCTACGAGCAGTACTTC. It encodes CASSLSPGQGTSSYEQYF.